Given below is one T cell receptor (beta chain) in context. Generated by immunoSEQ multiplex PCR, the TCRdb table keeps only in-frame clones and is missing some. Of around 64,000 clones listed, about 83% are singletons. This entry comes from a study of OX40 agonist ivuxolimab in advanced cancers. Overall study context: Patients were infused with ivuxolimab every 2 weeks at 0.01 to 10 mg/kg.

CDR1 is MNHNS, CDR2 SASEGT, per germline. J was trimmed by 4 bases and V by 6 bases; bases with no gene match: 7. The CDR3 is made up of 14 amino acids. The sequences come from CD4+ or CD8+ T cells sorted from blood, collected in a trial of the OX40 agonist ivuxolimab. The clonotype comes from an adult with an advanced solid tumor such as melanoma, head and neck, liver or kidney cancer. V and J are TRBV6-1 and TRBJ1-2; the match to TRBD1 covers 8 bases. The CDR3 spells CASRAGGAGYGYTF. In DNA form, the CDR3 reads TGTGCCAGCAGGGCAGGGGGCGCTGGCTATGGCTACACCTTC.